A single sample is the source of the 4 T cell receptor beta chains below, sequenced in a study of blood T cells in healthy people across ages (dated by TCRdb to the mid-2010s). Receptor libraries were prepared by 5' RACE. Sequenced using an Illumina HiSeq 2500. The second PCR ran for roughly 7 to 12 cycles and used a J-beta primer mix along with a sample-barcoded 5' primer. TCRdb reprocessing: public reads trimmed at Q25 with fastp, clones called with MiXCR, in-frame beta chains kept. Duplicate CDR3 protein sequences are folded into a single record with the most common DNA and genes. This sample holds 1.5 million to 2 million distinct CDR3 sequences; roughly 52% were observed only once. Approximately 2.1% of the sample belongs to the ten largest clones. The specimen sequenced was blood. The receptors were gathered from a woman aged 40-49 years in good health.

This clonotype appeared a few times. The chain recombines TRBV6-1 with TRBJ2-3, with D unclear. This CDR3 is 14 amino acids long. V dropped 6 bases and J dropped 0 bases, with 10 bases sitting between them. Germline V gene sequence: CDR1 MNHNS, CDR2 SASEGT. CDR3 protein: CASSTGPSTDTQYF. In DNA form, the CDR3 reads TGTGCCAGCAGCACTGGACCTAGCACAGATACGCAGTATTTT.

The rearrangement joins TRBV7-2 to TRBJ2-5, with TRBD2 identical over 8 bases. CDR1 SGHTA and CDR2 FQGNSA come from the germline V gene. This CDR3 comprises 16 residues. The V and J ends lost 3 bases and 9 bases, in that order; junction bases with no gene match: 15. The CDR3 coding sequence is TGTGCCAGCAGCTTGGGTGGACGAGCGGGGGTTGGGCCCCAGTACTTC. Amino acids: CASSLGGRAGVGPQYF.

V gene TRBV19 combines with J gene TRBJ1-2; D not resolved. Per the germline V gene, CDR1 is LNHDA and CDR2 is SQIVND (reference sequence). The CDR3 contains 13 residues. Trimming took off 6 bases at V and 0 bases at J, with 8 bases between the two ends. The CDR3 is CASRGVANYGYTF. Here the CDR3 DNA reads TGTGCCAGTAGGGGAGTAGCTAACTATGGCTACACCTTC.

The V gene is TRBV14, the J gene TRBJ2-5; 8 bases are a match to TRBD1. CDR1 is SGHDN and CDR2 is FVKESK in the germline V gene. This CDR3 has 17 residues. Losses at the gene ends were 3 bases for V and 2 bases for J; bases not matched to a gene: 11. The CDR3, as DNA: TGTGCCAGCAGCCACCAGGGGGCTGGTCTACTTCAAGAGACCCAGTACTTC. This translates into CASSHQGAGLLQETQYF. Complete variable domain (other parts from reference TRBV14 and TRBJ2-5): EAGVTQFPSHSVIEKGQTVTLRCDPISGHDNLYWYRRVMGKEIKFLLHFVKESKQDESGMPNNRFLAERTGGTYSTLKVQPAELEDSGVYFCASSHQGAGLLQETQYFGPGTRLLVL.